These 2 T cell receptor beta chains came from one sample sequenced in a study of shared clonotypes between healthy human individuals. The data were produced by immunoSEQ multiplex PCR, yet TCRdb's version contains in-frame clones alone and is incomplete. Found here are 950,000 to 1,100,000 clones, about 75% of them singletons; the top ten hold around 1.4%. The sequencing sample was made of memory CD4+ T cells sorted from blood. The subset: CD45RA-negative fraction. The receptor source for this set is a man younger than 35 in good health.

The V call is TRBV30, the J call TRBJ2-3; weak D call: TRBD1 (6 bases). The V end lost 3 bases, the J end lost 1 base, and 11 bases lay between the germline ends. The V gene's germline CDR1 is GTSNPN and CDR2 SVGIG (reference sequence). CDR3 length: 14 residues. CDR3 sequence reads: CAWSDRRGTDTQYF. As DNA, the CDR3 is TGTGCCTGGAGCGACAGGCGAGGCACAGATACGCAGTATTTT.

This clone appeared a few times. The chain couples TRBV30 to TRBJ2-6; tentative D call: TRBD1 (5 bases). This CDR3 spans 15 amino acids. Trimming pared 4 bases from V and 0 bases from J, leaving 10 bases between. CDR1 and CDR2 from the germline V gene are GTSNPN and SVGIG (reference sequence). CDR3 sequence reads: CAWKTAHSGANVLTF. Here the CDR3 DNA reads TGTGCCTGGAAGACAGCTCACTCTGGGGCCAACGTCCTGACTTTC.